The 9 T cell receptor beta chains presented below share a single source sample, sequenced in a study of blood T cell repertoires in COVID-19. Sequencing was performed with immunoSEQ multiplex PCR; in TCRdb, only in-frame clones are kept and a portion is missing. The repertoire holds roughly 150,000 clones, roughly three quarters seen once, with 7% to 9% in the top ten. The specimen sequenced was peripheral blood. The receptors come from a man aged 50 to 59 with active or convalescent COVID-19.

The chain is built from TRBV12-5 and TRBJ2-5, with TRBD2 identical over 10 bases. V dropped 5 bases and J dropped 3; count of bases not matched to a gene: 0. The CDR3 extends over 13 amino acids. The germline V gene has CDR1 LGHNT and CDR2 FRNRAP. The DNA for the CDR3 is TGTGCTAGTGGTCTAGCGGGAGAAGAGACCCAGTACTTC. This gives the protein CASGLAGEETQYF. The variable domain in full, with the rest retrieved from reference TRBV12-5 and TRBJ2-5, is DARVTQTPRHKVTEMGQEVTMRCQPILGHNTVFWYRQTMMQGLELLAYFRNRAPLDDSGMPKDRFSAEMPDATLATLKIQPSEPRDSAVYFCASGLAGEETQYFGPGTRLLVL.

The V call is TRBV6-4, the J call TRBJ2-7, with D perhaps matching TRBD2 (6 bases). V dropped 2 bases and J dropped 3 bases, with 20 bases sitting between them. Germline V CDR1 and CDR2: MRHNA, SNTAGT. This CDR3 comprises 17 residues. This chain's CDR3 is CASSDLPTGTFLYEQYF. The DNA of the CDR3 is TGTGCCAGCAGTGACCTCCCAACCGGGACTTTCCTCTACGAGCAGTACTTC.

The CDR3 loop is CAGGLAGGHHEQFF. CDR3 DNA sequence: TGTGCGGGGGGACTAGCGGGAGGGCATCATGAGCAGTTCTTC. The chain employs TRBV6-5 and TRBJ2-1; the match to TRBD2 covers 16 bases. Per germline, CDR1 MNHEY and CDR2 SVGAGI. The CDR3 sequence is 14 residues long.

The chain is built from TRBV19 and TRBJ2-7; TRBD1 aligns across 11 bases. The CDR3 totals 14 residues. Germline V gene data show CDR1 as LNHDA and CDR2 as SQIVND (reference sequence). The V gene end was trimmed by 5 bases and the J gene end by 5 bases; junction bases not matched to a gene: 5. The CDR3 DNA is TGTGCCAGTAGTCCCGGACAGGGGGCCCACGAGCAGTACTTC. Translated, it gives CASSPGQGAHEQYF. The variable domain in full, with the rest retrieved from reference TRBV19 and TRBJ2-7, is DGGITQSPKYLFRKEGQNVTLSCEQNLNHDAMYWYRQDPGQGLRLIYYSQIVNDFQKGDIAEGYSVSREKKESFPLTVTSAQKNPTAFYLCASSPGQGAHEQYFGPGTRLTVT.

This clone was found once. The gene calls are TRBV10-3 and TRBJ2-7; 11 bases fit TRBD1. The CDR3 covers 15 residues. The germline V gene encodes CDR1 ENHRY and CDR2 SYGVKD. The junction had 8 bases not matched to a gene; V was cut back by 4 bases and J by 6 bases. CDR3 bases: TGTGCCATCAGTGCGTGGGACAGGGGGTCCGGCGAGCAGTACTTC. This encodes CAISAWDRGSGEQYF.

The V call is TRBV30, the J call TRBJ1-1; D is uncertain. The length of the CDR3 is 15 residues. The germline V and J ends were trimmed by 0 bases and 1 base, with 12 bases remaining between them. Germline assignment: CDR1 GTSNPN and CDR2 SVGIG (reference sequence). CDR3 loop: CAWSVTRTGNTEAFF. The CDR3 region has the DNA TGTGCCTGGAGTGTAACTCGTACGGGGAACACTGAAGCTTTCTTT.

The V and J genes are TRBV5-1 and TRBJ2-3; D may be TRBD2 (6 bases). V gave up 3 bases and J gave up 2 bases, with 19 bases separating them. In germline, CDR1 is SGHRS, CDR2 YFSETQ. The CDR3 has 17 residues. CDR3 DNA sequence: TGCGCCAGCAGCTCTAGGTTTGCGGACTATGTCACAGATACGCAGTATTTT. It encodes CASSSRFADYVTDTQYF.

This chain connects TRBV5-1 to TRBJ2-1, with 9 nucleotides matching TRBD2. In germline, CDR1 is SGHRS, CDR2 YFSETQ. With V trimmed by 4 bases and J by 8 bases, 10 bases remained unmatched. The CDR3 has 15 amino acids. CDR3 sequence: CASSPEVAGAHEQFF. The CDR3 region has the DNA TGCGCCAGCAGCCCGGAAGTAGCGGGGGCCCATGAGCAGTTCTTC.

As to this clone: At one of its ends the junction is not consistent with the germline gene, which may arise from a read error. V gene TRBV7-7 combines with J gene TRBJ2-2; D not resolved. CDR3 size: 14 residues. Germline CDR1 and CDR2: SSHAT and FNYEAQ (reference sequence). This CDR3 is CASSLQVNTGELFF. The CDR3 DNA follows: TGTGCTAGCAGCTTGCAGGTGAACACCGGGGAGCTGTTTTTT.